Sequencing of this T cell receptor (beta chain) was carried out in a study of T cell responses to AZD1222 COVID-19 vaccine. Study-level results: Among spike-specific TCRs, nearly half reportedly target unmutated variant regions. Seropositive status at baseline applied to only a handful of AZD1222 recipients. The study found Spike-specific TCR breadth and depth rose after two AZD1222 doses. Donors were largely white British and mainly female; clonal diversity was possibly underestimated.

Using immunoSEQ multiplex PCR, the repertoire was profiled, and TCRdb retains in-frame clones only, with some absent. The table lists 120,000 to 150,000 clones, roughly four fifths of them singletons. To note about this clone: The antigen is not known.

V lost 1 base, J lost 0 bases, and 9 bases lay in between. The CDR3 extends over 15 amino acids. Germline lookup yields CDR1 SGHTA and CDR2 FQGTGA. This receptor was obtained from an adult in good health. Sample: peripheral blood, taken on day 0 of MenACWY control vaccination. The gene calls are TRBV7-3 and TRBJ1-2, with D possibly matching TRBD1 (5 bases). The DNA of the CDR3 is TGTGCCAGCAGCTTAAATGGGGGTACTAACTATGGCTACACCTTC. This translates into CASSLNGGTNYGYTF.